Below, 18 T cell receptor beta chains from the same sample are listed, as sequenced in a study of CD8 T cells in Susac syndrome. With random hexamers, reverse transcription was performed on about 0.5 to 1 ug of RNA. Each CDR3 protein gets one entry after TCRdb re-called the immunoSEQ multiplex PCR reads with MiXCR. Found here are about 240,000 distinct CDR3 sequences, around 96% of them singletons; the top ten hold roughly 0.1%. Sequencing was carried out using CD4+ T cells from PBMCs. The receptors shown here come from a human donor with Susac syndrome.

CDR3 sequence (DNA): TGCAGCGTTGAATTACTAGCGGGAGGAGCAGATACGCAGTATTTT. Protein product: CSVELLAGGADTQYF. The V gene is TRBV29-1, the J gene TRBJ2-3; 12 bases fit TRBD2. The junction had 4 bases not matched to a gene; V was cut back by 2 bases and J by 4 bases. This CDR3 comprises 15 residues. Per germline, CDR1 SQVTM and CDR2 ANQGSEA.

J is TRBJ1-5 and V is TRBV20-1; D gene unclear. The V and J ends lost 4 bases and 5 bases respectively, with 15 bases between them. The CDR3 sequence is 14 residues long. Per germline, CDR1 DFQATT and CDR2 SNEGSKA (reference sequence). The CDR3 loop reads CSATRAGRDQPQHF. The DNA of the CDR3 is TGCAGTGCTACCCGAGCGGGGAGGGATCAGCCCCAGCATTTT.

The chain couples TRBV4-1 to TRBJ2-1, with D maybe TRBD1 (6 bases). This CDR3 is 15 amino acids long. Deletions cut 5 bases from V and 2 bases from J, with 13 bases between. Germline-derived CDR1 and CDR2 are MGHRA and YSYEKL. Here the CDR3 reads CASSDDRSPYNEQFF. CDR3 nucleotides: TGCGCCAGCAGCGATGACAGGTCTCCCTACAATGAGCAGTTCTTC.

The chain has TRBV9 and TRBJ1-4; 10 nucleotides match TRBD1. The CDR3 contains 13 residues. V shed 4 bases, J shed 7 bases, and the junction held 1 base outside the gene matches. Looked up from germline, CDR1 is SGDLS and CDR2 is YYNGEE. The CDR3 bases are TGTGCCAGCAGCCGGACAGGGGGTGAAAAACTGTTTTTT. It codes for CASSRTGGEKLFF.

This chain connects TRBV4-2 to TRBJ2-6; D unclear. Germline V gene sequence: CDR1 LGHNA, CDR2 YNFKEQ. This CDR3 spans 15 amino acids. V was cut by 1 base and J by 2 bases, with 6 bases left in between. CDR3 sequence (DNA): TGTGCCAGCAGCCAAGGGACCGCTGGGGCCAACGTCCTGACTTTC. Its translation is CASSQGTAGANVLTF.

This chain links TRBV30 with TRBJ2-7, with D possibly called TRBD1 or TRBD2 (5 bases each). The CDR3 loop spans 14 amino acids. Germline CDR1 and CDR2: GTSNPN and SVGIG (reference sequence). V was cut by 4 bases and J by 3 bases, with 16 bases left in between. The CDR3 DNA sequence: TGTGCCTGGAAACCGGGGACCACTGGCTACGAGCAGTACTTC. Protein: CAWKPGTTGYEQYF.

This rearrangement joins TRBV30 to TRBJ2-2, with D tentatively TRBD1 (6 bases). The V and J ends lost 0 bases and 5 bases respectively, with 16 bases between them. The CDR3 contains 16 residues. The germline gives CDR1 GTSNPN, CDR2 SVGIG (reference sequence). The CDR3 protein is CAWSVGAGRRTGELFF. In DNA form, the CDR3 reads TGTGCCTGGAGTGTGGGGGCTGGGCGGCGGACCGGGGAGCTGTTTTTT.

The chain couples TRBV13 to TRBJ2-7; 7 nucleotides align to TRBD2. Germline assignment: CDR1 PRHDT and CDR2 FYEKMQ (reference sequence). Trimming cost V 1 base and J 2 bases; bases outside gene matches: 8. The CDR3 covers 16 residues. The CDR3 nucleotides are TGTGCCAGCAGCTTAGTCAGGGCTAGCGGAGCCTACGAGCAGTACTTC. This gives the protein CASSLVRASGAYEQYF.

The V gene is TRBV29-1, the J gene TRBJ1-2, with a possible D match to TRBD1 (5 bases). In germline, CDR1 is SQVTM, CDR2 ANQGSEA. This CDR3 region has 12 residues. The V gene lost 4 bases and the J gene lost 4 bases, with 10 bases spanning the gap. The DNA of the CDR3 is TGCAGCGTTGGGTCGGGGGTCTATGGCTACACCTTC. It translates to CSVGSGVYGYTF.

The chain combines TRBV29-1 with TRBJ2-3; maybe TRBD1 (5 bases). CDR3 length: 14 amino acids. Trimming removed 7 bases from V and 2 bases from J, with 16 bases in between. Per germline, CDR1 SQVTM and CDR2 ANQGSEA. The CDR3 DNA reads TGCAGCGGACAAACCAGGGCACTCACAGATACGCAGTATTTT. Its translation: CSGQTRALTDTQYF.

This clonotype was seen once. The rearrangement uses TRBV20-1 and TRBJ1-4; perhaps TRBD1 as D (6 bases). CDR1 DFQATT and CDR2 SNEGSKA come from the germline V gene (reference sequence). Trimming took 6 bases from V and 4 from J, leaving 12 bases between them. This CDR3 is built from 13 residues. As DNA, the CDR3 is TGCAGTGCCAAGGACAGCCGTAATGAAAAACTGTTTTTT. Its translation is CSAKDSRNEKLFF.

The rearrangement links TRBV3-1 to TRBJ1-5, with a weak D call TRBD1 (6 bases). The CDR3 is 15 amino acids. Trimming took 4 bases from V and 2 from J, leaving 12 bases between them. Per germline, CDR1 LGHDT and CDR2 YNNKEL (reference sequence). The CDR3: CASSLTGWGNQPQHF. CDR3 coding DNA: TGTGCCAGCAGCCTAACAGGGTGGGGCAATCAGCCCCAGCATTTT.

This clonotype was seen a single time. V is TRBV12-3 or TRBV12-4 and J is TRBJ2-2; no definite D call. Trimming shortened V by 4 bases and J by 7 bases, and 7 bases separated the two germline ends. The CDR3 extends over 12 amino acids. The CDR3 nucleotides are TGTGCCAGCAGTTCTCAGGACGGGGAGCTGTTTTTT. This sequence encodes CASSSQDGELFF.

As DNA, the CDR3 is TGTGCCAGCAGCCCCCCGAGGGGGACAGGGGATGAGCAGTTCTTC. It yields the protein CASSPPRGTGDEQFF. The J gene is TRBJ2-1, the V gene TRBV13; the match to TRBD1 covers 10 bases. Germline CDR1 is PRHDT and CDR2 is FYEKMQ (reference sequence). The CDR3 totals 15 residues. Trimming at V came to 5 bases and at J to 8 bases, leaving 9 bases not matched to a gene.

This chain joins TRBV9 and TRBJ2-5; 10 bases map to TRBD1. This CDR3 contains 14 residues. Germline values: CDR1 SGDLS, CDR2 YYNGEE. With 4 bases clipped from V and 4 bases from J, the junction kept 4 bases outside the gene matches. For the CDR3, the DNA is TGTGCCAGCAGCACGCGGACAGGGGGAGAGACCCAGTACTTC. It translates to CASSTRTGGETQYF. Full variable domain (rest looked up from reference TRBV9 and TRBJ2-5): DSGVTQTPKHLITATGQRVTLRCSPRSGDLSVYWYQQSLDQGLQFLIQYYNGEERAKGNILERFSAQQFPDLHSELNLSSLELGDSALYFCASSTRTGGETQYFGPGTRLLVL.

The J gene is TRBJ2-5, the V gene TRBV29-1, with 9 positions matching TRBD1. The CDR3 loop spans 12 amino acids. Germline V CDR1 and CDR2: SQVTM, ANQGSEA. V shed 6 bases, J shed 4 bases, and the junction held 3 bases outside the gene matches. The chain's CDR3 is CSVGTGRETQYF. The CDR3 coding sequence is TGCAGCGTCGGGACAGGGAGAGAGACCCAGTACTTC.

The chain couples TRBV30 to TRBJ2-7, with 10 bases matching TRBD1. V lost 1 base and J lost 8; bases outside the gene matches: 8. Germline V gives CDR1 GTSNPN, CDR2 SVGIG (reference sequence). The length of the CDR3 is 14 residues. This CDR3 reads CAWSGAGQGIKQYF. For the CDR3, the DNA is TGTGCCTGGAGTGGGGCGGGACAGGGGATTAAGCAGTACTTC.

This chain links TRBV3-1 with TRBJ2-7; possibly TRBD2 for D (5 bases). This CDR3 is 12 amino acids long. Germline lookup yields CDR1 LGHDT and CDR2 YNNKEL (reference sequence). Trimming left V 2 bases short and J 7 bases short, with 9 bases between. The DNA for the CDR3 is TGTGCCAGCAGCCAAACCACGGGGGAGCAGTACTTC. It specifies CASSQTTGEQYF.